Presented here are 32 T cell receptor beta chains from one specimen sequenced in a study of cytomegalovirus exposure and HLA in healthy donors. PCR involved 60 Vbeta and 13 Jbeta primers. The data were produced by immunoSEQ multiplex PCR, yet TCRdb's version contains in-frame clones alone and is incomplete. The repertoire has about 140,000 clones, around 78% of them found once; the top ten carry around 2.5%. The sample comprised PBMCs. The source is a woman aged 18-30 years in good health and CMV-seropositive.

The CDR3 coding sequence is TGTGCCAGCAGCTCCACAGTCTCACAAGGGGGAGCTTTCTTT. The encoded protein is CASSSTVSQGGAFF. The chain recombines TRBV11-2 with TRBJ1-1; weak D call: TRBD1 (6 bases). This CDR3 contains 14 residues. Germline V gene data show CDR1 as SGHAT and CDR2 as FQNNGV. Trimming took off 4 bases at V and 10 bases at J, with 19 bases between the two ends. Filled out from reference TRBV11-2 and TRBJ1-1, the complete variable domain reads EAGVAQSPRYKIIEKRQSVAFWCNPISGHATLYWYQQILGQGPKLLIQFQNNGVVDDSQLPKDRFSAERLKGVDSTLKIQPAKLEDSAVYLCASSSTVSQGGAFFGQGTRLTVV.

This chain connects TRBV5-1 to TRBJ2-1, with a weak D call TRBD2 (5 bases). Germline CDR1 reads SGHRS; CDR2 reads YFSETQ. The CDR3 is made up of 13 amino acids. V dropped 3 bases and J dropped 9 bases, with 13 bases sitting between them. The CDR3 DNA reads as TGCGCCAGCAGCTGGGTCTCCGGACTTGAGCAGTTCTTC. It is translated as CASSWVSGLEQFF. The full variable domain, with the rest looked up from reference TRBV5-1 and TRBJ2-1, is KAGVTQTPRYLIKTRGQQVTLSCSPISGHRSVSWYQQTPGQGLQFLFEYFSETQRNKGNFPGRFSGRQFSNSRSEMNVSTLELGDSALYLCASSWVSGLEQFFGPGTRLTVL.

The chain employs TRBV4-3 and TRBJ1-5; D not certain. V shed 0 bases and J shed 3 bases, with 9 bases lying between them. Germline V gene data show CDR1 as LGHNA and CDR2 as YSLEER. This CDR3 contains 15 residues. The CDR3 DNA sequence: TGCGCCAGCAGCCAAGACGGCGGGTCCAATCAGCCCCAGCATTTT. Its protein product is CASSQDGGSNQPQHF.

The chain has TRBV6-1 and TRBJ1-5, with 7 bases aligning to TRBD1. Losses at the gene ends were 5 bases for V and 3 bases for J; bases not matched to a gene: 4. Germline V gives CDR1 MNHNS, CDR2 SASEGT. The CDR3 runs 14 residues. CDR3 protein: CASSNRGPNQPQHF. The DNA of the CDR3 is TGTGCCAGCAGTAACAGGGGACCCAATCAGCCCCAGCATTTT.

This clone was recorded once. V is TRBV5-4 and J is TRBJ2-7, with 8 positions matching TRBD1. With 5 bases clipped from V and 3 bases from J, the junction kept 10 bases outside the gene matches. Per the germline V gene, CDR1 is SGHNT and CDR2 is YYREEE (reference sequence). This CDR3 region has 15 residues. The CDR3 protein is CASRPDQGADYEQYF. The CDR3 DNA sequence: TGTGCCAGCAGGCCGGACCAGGGGGCCGACTACGAGCAGTACTTC.

This clone has just one count. For the CDR3, the DNA is TGCGCCAGCAGCTTAACGTTCAGAACTAATGAAAAACTGTTTTTT. The encoded protein is CASSLTFRTNEKLFF. The chain couples TRBV5-1 to TRBJ1-4; D call uncertain. The germline V and J ends were trimmed by 2 bases and 1 base, with 9 bases remaining between them. The V gene's germline CDR1 is SGHRS and CDR2 YFSETQ. CDR3 length: 15 amino acids.

There are a few counts of this clone. The same CDR3 arises from other DNA sequences in this sample as well. V gene TRBV11-2 combines with J gene TRBJ2-7, with D perhaps matching TRBD1 (6 bases). CDR3 length: 15 amino acids. V was pared by 3 bases and J by 2 bases, with 14 bases between. The germline gives CDR1 SGHAT, CDR2 FQNNGV. This chain's CDR3 is CASSFSGQYAYEQYF. CDR3 nucleotides: TGTGCCAGCAGCTTCTCAGGACAGTATGCCTACGAGCAGTACTTC. The variable domain in full, completed from reference TRBV11-2 and TRBJ2-7, reads EAGVAQSPRYKIIEKRQSVAFWCNPISGHATLYWYQQILGQGPKLLIQFQNNGVVDDSQLPKDRFSAERLKGVDSTLKIQPAKLEDSAVYLCASSFSGQYAYEQYFGPGTRLTVT.

The chain has TRBV6-6 and TRBJ2-5; 9 bases agree with TRBD2. Germline trimming cut 11 bases from V and 5 bases from J; bases unmatched to any gene: 9. The CDR3 is 13 residues long. Germline V gene lookup returns CDR1 MNHNY and CDR2 SVGAGI (reference sequence). In nucleotides, the CDR3 is TGTGCCGCCCGGGCGGGAGGGATTGAGACCCAGTACTTC. Its translation: CAARAGGIETQYF.

This clone was observed a single time. The chain combines TRBV7-6 with TRBJ1-1, with D possibly matching TRBD1 (5 bases). V was clipped by 1 base and J by 8 bases, with 11 bases between them. This CDR3 comprises 13 residues. Germline lookup yields CDR1 SGHVS and CDR2 FNYEAQ. CDR3 sequence: CASSLVMWTEAFF. The DNA of the CDR3 is TGTGCCAGCAGCTTAGTAATGTGGACAGAAGCTTTCTTT.

This chain uses TRBV5-1 with TRBJ1-1, with a tentative D call TRBD1 (6 bases). Per the germline V gene, CDR1 is SGHRS and CDR2 is YFSETQ. V gave up 0 bases and J gave up 1 base, with 10 bases separating them. CDR3 size: 15 residues. CDR3 sequence: CASSLGGGSNTEAFF. The CDR3 DNA sequence: TGCGCCAGCAGCTTGGGAGGGGGTTCGAACACTGAAGCTTTCTTT.

The rearrangement uses TRBV9 and TRBJ2-2; D perhaps matches TRBD2 (6 bases). This CDR3 is built from 17 residues. V was shortened by 1 base and J by 0 bases, with 13 bases between the two germline ends. From germline, CDR1 is SGDLS and CDR2 YYNGEE. The CDR3 sequence: CASSVPLGTSNTGELFF. The CDR3 nucleotides are TGTGCCAGCAGCGTACCCCTCGGGACTTCGAACACCGGGGAGCTGTTTTTT.

The CDR3 nucleotides are TGTGCCAGTAGGCGCGGTGGAAACACCATATATTTT. This translates into CASRRGGNTIYF. This chain connects TRBV19 to TRBJ1-3; D ambiguous. The CDR3 sequence is 12 residues long. Germline assignment: CDR1 LNHDA and CDR2 SQIVND (reference sequence). The V end was cut by 6 bases, the J end by 3 bases, with 6 bases between.

The chain uses TRBV18 and TRBJ1-2; D is possibly TRBD1 (6 bases). Trimming pared 2 bases from V and 6 bases from J, leaving 16 bases between. The germline V gene encodes CDR1 KGHSH and CDR2 LQKENI. The CDR3 has 15 residues. The CDR3 DNA reads as TGTGCCAGCTCACCAGCCCAACAGGGTATAAATGGCTACACCTTC. Its translation: CASSPAQQGINGYTF.

In its sample, this clone is medium-sized (0.01 to 0.1%). CDR3 sequence: CASSKYSNQPQHF. The DNA for the CDR3 is TGTGCCAGCAGCAAATATAGCAATCAGCCCCAGCATTTT. V gene TRBV21-1 combines with J gene TRBJ1-5. TRBV21-1 is assigned pseudogene status. This CDR3 has 13 residues.

J is TRBJ1-2 and V is TRBV6-5, with unresolved D. With 0 bases removed from V and 2 bases from J, the gap between germline ends came to 10 bases. Germline V gene data show CDR1 as MNHEY and CDR2 as SVGAGI. The CDR3 is 15 residues long. The CDR3 DNA reads as TGTGCCAGCAGTTACTCGAGGGCGGCAAACTATGGCTACACCTTC. Amino acids: CASSYSRAANYGYTF.

This chain links TRBV10-2 with TRBJ2-5, with D possibly matching TRBD1 (5 bases). V lost 3 bases, J lost 2 bases, and 7 bases lay in between. The CDR3 runs 13 residues. The germline gives CDR1 WSHSY, CDR2 SAAADI. The CDR3 loop is CASSENRQETQYF. CDR3 bases: TGCGCCAGCAGTGAAAACAGGCAAGAGACCCAGTACTTC.

The chain has TRBV7-6 and TRBJ2-2; the D is unclear. Looked up from germline, CDR1 is SGHVS and CDR2 is FNYEAQ. V shed 1 base and J shed 2 bases, with 8 bases lying between them. The CDR3 has 15 amino acids. For the CDR3, the DNA is TGTGCCAGCAGCTTAGGCCTAGTCAACACCGGGGAGCTGTTTTTT. Translating it yields CASSLGLVNTGELFF.

This CDR3 is CASSQDKRNRESEQFF. The DNA of the CDR3 is TGTGCCAGCAGCCAAGATAAACGGAACAGGGAGAGTGAGCAGTTCTTC. The chain joins TRBV4-2 to TRBJ2-1; D may be TRBD1 (6 bases). CDR1 LGHNA and CDR2 YNFKEQ come from the germline V gene. CDR3 length: 16 amino acids. V was shortened by 0 bases and J by 9 bases, with 18 bases between the two germline ends.

The chain links TRBV5-4 to TRBJ2-5; 16 bases agree with TRBD2. CDR1 and CDR2 (germline): SGHNT, YYREEE (reference sequence). There are 18 residues in the CDR3. The ends lost 4 bases at V and 5 bases at J; junction bases unmatched: 11. CDR3: CASSIPGTSGGAGETQYF. The CDR3 bases are TGTGCCAGCAGCATCCCCGGGACTAGCGGGGGGGCAGGGGAGACCCAGTACTTC. The full variable domain, rest sourced from reference TRBV5-4 and TRBJ2-5, is ETGVTQSPTHLIKTRGQQVTLRCSSQSGHNTVSWYQQALGQGPQFIFQYYREEENGRGNFPPRFSGLQFPNYSSELNVNALELDDSALYLCASSIPGTSGGAGETQYFGPGTRLLVL.

The CDR3 loop is CASSYGGGINEQFF. CDR3 coding DNA: TGTGCCAGCAGTTACGGCGGGGGGATCAATGAGCAGTTCTTC. The chain uses TRBV6-5 and TRBJ2-1; TRBD2 agrees at 8 bases. The CDR3 loop spans 14 amino acids. Trimming removed 2 bases from V and 6 bases from J; junction bases left unmatched: 3. Germline CDR1 is MNHEY and CDR2 is SVGAGI.

This sequence joins TRBV5-1 and TRBJ1-2, with D possibly TRBD1 on 5 matching bases. Trimming shortened V by 3 bases and J by 1 base, and 10 bases separated the two germline ends. This CDR3 is 14 amino acids long. The V gene's germline CDR1 is SGHRS and CDR2 YFSETQ. CDR3 residues: CASSSGQINYGYTF. DNA for the CDR3: TGCGCCAGCAGCTCCGGACAAATTAACTATGGCTACACCTTC.

CDR3 coding DNA: TGTGCCAGCAGGCAAGGGACAGCTTATAGCAATCAGCCCCAGCATTTT. Translating gives CASRQGTAYSNQPQHF. The chain links TRBV7-2 to TRBJ1-5; 7 bases are shared with TRBD1. Germline assignment: CDR1 SGHTA and CDR2 FQGNSA. Trimming took 6 bases from V and 0 from J; bases not matched to a gene: 8. The CDR3 runs 16 residues.

In its sample, this clone was seen a few times. The V gene is TRBV28, the J gene TRBJ1-3; the match to TRBD1 covers 10 bases. The germline CDR1 and CDR2 sequences are MDHEN and SYDVKM. The CDR3 contains 18 residues. The V segment lost 6 bases and the J segment 2 bases; nucleotides outside the gene matches: 13. The DNA of the CDR3 is TGTGCCAGCAGAGACACTCCGGGACAGGGGAAAACTGGAAACACCATATATTTT. Protein: CASRDTPGQGKTGNTIYF.

The chain carries TRBV30 and TRBJ2-7; TRBD1 matches at 11 bases. The trim removed 2 bases at V and 7 bases at J, leaving 10 bases unmatched. CDR1 and CDR2 from the germline V gene are GTSNPN and SVGIG (reference sequence). CDR3 length: 15 amino acids. The CDR3 reads CAWSRPGQGAQEQYF. As DNA, the CDR3 is TGTGCCTGGAGTCGTCCCGGACAGGGGGCGCAAGAGCAGTACTTC.

About this clone itself: It may be a read error: a sequence one base away is much more abundant. The chain couples TRBV6-6 to TRBJ2-2; 10 bases agree with TRBD1. J gave up 3 bases and V 6 bases, and 4 bases lay outside the gene matches. This CDR3 contains 15 residues. Germline values: CDR1 MNHNY, CDR2 SVGAGI (reference sequence). CDR3 sequence reads: CASSPGTGDTGELFF. The CDR3 coding sequence is TGTGCCAGCAGCCCCGGGACAGGGGACACCGGGGAGCTGTTTTTT.

This clone is a singleton in its sample. The chain combines TRBV5-4 with TRBJ1-2; 8 bases fit TRBD1. The V segment lost 3 bases and the J segment 6 bases; nucleotides outside the gene matches: 4. CDR1 and CDR2 from the germline V gene are SGHNT and YYREEE (reference sequence). The CDR3 runs 13 residues. Here the CDR3 reads CASSWTGRNGYTF. CDR3 DNA: TGTGCCAGCAGCTGGACAGGGCGAAATGGCTACACCTTC. The full variable domain, its missing parts supplied by reference TRBV5-4 and TRBJ1-2, is ETGVTQSPTHLIKTRGQQVTLRCSSQSGHNTVSWYQQALGQGPQFIFQYYREEENGRGNFPPRFSGLQFPNYSSELNVNALELDDSALYLCASSWTGRNGYTFGSGTRLTVV.

This sequence joins TRBV21-1 and TRBJ2-6; the table's D call TRBD1 went unverified against the DNA. TRBV21-1 is deemed a pseudogene. This CDR3 has 16 amino acids. CDR3 amino acids: CASSGTVFSGANVLTF. The DNA of the CDR3 is TGTGCCAGCAGCGGGACAGTCTTTTCTGGGGCCAACGTCCTGACTTTC.

The chain employs TRBV5-6 and TRBJ2-1; no clear D. Trimming shortened V by 4 bases and J by 9 bases, and 11 bases separated the two germline ends. Germline loops: CDR1 SGHDT, CDR2 YYEEEE. This CDR3 comprises 12 residues. The CDR3 reads CASSDAASEQFF. The CDR3 region has the DNA TGTGCCAGCAGCGACGCCGCTAGTGAGCAGTTCTTC. The variable domain in full, with the rest retrieved from reference TRBV5-6 and TRBJ2-1, is DAGVTQSPTHLIKTRGQQVTLRCSPKSGHDTVSWYQQALGQGPQFIFQYYEEEERQRGNFPDRFSGHQFPNYSSELNVNALLLGDSALYLCASSDAASEQFFGPGTRLTVL.

This chain joins TRBV5-1 and TRBJ2-7; maybe TRBD2 (6 bases). Per the germline V gene, CDR1 is SGHRS and CDR2 is YFSETQ. Deletions cut 4 bases from V and 4 bases from J, with 15 bases between. The CDR3 sequence is 14 residues long. The CDR3 nucleotides are TGCGCCAGCAGCGTAGATCCCGGAGGGTACGAGCAGTACTTC. Its protein product is CASSVDPGGYEQYF.

This chain links TRBV19 with TRBJ1-4, with 7 bases fitting TRBD1. This CDR3 is 15 amino acids long. V lost 8 bases, J lost 3 bases, and 9 bases stayed unmatched. The germline V gene encodes CDR1 LNHDA and CDR2 SQIVND (reference sequence). Written as DNA, the CDR3 is TGTGCCAGTCATACTCCGGGACAGCCTAATGAAAAACTGTTTTTT. Translation gives CASHTPGQPNEKLFF.

The CDR3 is CASSREGKAFF. DNA for the CDR3: TGTGCCAGCAGCCGGGAGGGGAAAGCTTTCTTT. The J gene is TRBJ1-1, the V gene TRBV7-9, with a tentative D call TRBD1 (5 bases). The CDR3 spans 11 residues. Looked up from germline, CDR1 is SEHNR and CDR2 is FQNEAQ (reference sequence). Trimming cost V 5 bases and J 9 bases, with 10 bases left between them.

The chain carries TRBV19 and TRBJ1-4; 7 bases agree with TRBD1. The J segment lost 4 bases and the V segment lost 4 bases, leaving 9 bases of the junction unmatched. This CDR3 has 16 amino acids. Looked up from germline, CDR1 is LNHDA and CDR2 is SQIVND (reference sequence). CDR3 nucleotide sequence: TGTGCCAGTAGTACCCCGAGGGGGCAGGGTAATGAAAAACTGTTTTTT. This sequence encodes CASSTPRGQGNEKLFF.